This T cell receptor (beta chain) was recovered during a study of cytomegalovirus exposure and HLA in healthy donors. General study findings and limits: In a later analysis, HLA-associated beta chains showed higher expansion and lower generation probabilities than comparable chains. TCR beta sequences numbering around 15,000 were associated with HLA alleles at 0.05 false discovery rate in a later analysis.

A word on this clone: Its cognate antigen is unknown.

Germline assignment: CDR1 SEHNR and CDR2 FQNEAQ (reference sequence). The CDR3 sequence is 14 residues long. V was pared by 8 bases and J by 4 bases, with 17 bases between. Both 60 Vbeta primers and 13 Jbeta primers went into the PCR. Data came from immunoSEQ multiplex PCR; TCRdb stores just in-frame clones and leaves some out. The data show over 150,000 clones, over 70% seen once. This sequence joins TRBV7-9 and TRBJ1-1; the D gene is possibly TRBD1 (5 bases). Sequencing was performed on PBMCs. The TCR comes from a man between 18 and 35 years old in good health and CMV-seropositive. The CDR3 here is CASFHGGSGTEAFF. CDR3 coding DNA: TGTGCCAGCTTCCATGGGGGGTCCGGCACTGAAGCTTTCTTT. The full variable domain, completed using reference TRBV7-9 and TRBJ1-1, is DTGVSQNPRHKITKRGQNVTFRCDPISEHNRLYWYRQTLGQGPEFLTYFQNEAQLEKSRLLSDRFSAERPKGSFSTLEIQRTEQGDSAMYLCASFHGGSGTEAFFGQGTRLTVV.